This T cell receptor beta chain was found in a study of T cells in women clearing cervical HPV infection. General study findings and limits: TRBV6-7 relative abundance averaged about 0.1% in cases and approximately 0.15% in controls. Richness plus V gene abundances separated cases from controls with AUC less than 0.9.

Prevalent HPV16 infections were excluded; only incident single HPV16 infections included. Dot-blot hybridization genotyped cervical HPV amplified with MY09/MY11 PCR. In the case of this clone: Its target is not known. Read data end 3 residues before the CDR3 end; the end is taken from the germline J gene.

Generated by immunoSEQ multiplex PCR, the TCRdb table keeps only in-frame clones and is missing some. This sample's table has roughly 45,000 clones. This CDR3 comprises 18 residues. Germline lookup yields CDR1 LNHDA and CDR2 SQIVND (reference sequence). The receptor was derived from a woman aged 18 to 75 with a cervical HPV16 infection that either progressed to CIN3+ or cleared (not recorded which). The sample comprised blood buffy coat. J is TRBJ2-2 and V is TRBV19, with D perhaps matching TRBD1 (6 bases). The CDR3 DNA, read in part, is TGTGCCAGTAGTATTCAAGGGTCCAGGGGTACCTATAATTCACCG. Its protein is CASSIQGSRGTYNSP. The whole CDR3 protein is CASSIQGSRGTYNSPLFF.